This is a list of T cell receptor beta chains from one sample in a study of CD8+CD57+ T cells in acquired aplastic anemia. One entry per CDR3 protein, called by TCRdb with MiXCR from the reads. The profile shows 200,000 to 250,000 distinct CDR3 sequences, about 37% of them singletons. The sample was sorted CD4+, CD8+, or CD8+CD57+ T cells (not recorded which) from PBMCs. These receptors were collected from a human donor in good health, serving as a control. CDR3s include the opening cysteine and the closing phenylalanine or tryptophan. D genes are given only for firm matches.

j_call v_call d_call cdr3_aa
TRBJ1-1 TRBV7-2 - CASCGGDGTEAFF
TRBJ2-7 TRBV20-1 TRBD1 CSAHGPGQSIYEQYF
TRBJ1-2 TRBV10-1 - CAYYGGAANYGYTF
TRBJ2-2 TRBV10-1 - CASRQANTGELFF
TRBJ1-1 TRBV5-1 - CASSYQDWNTEAFF
TRBJ2-3 TRBV2 TRBD2 CASSEGGGEDTQYF
TRBJ1-1 TRBV10-3 - CAISGPGGQVAFF
TRBJ1-2 TRBV13 TRBD1 CASSFLAGTGRYGHTF
TRBJ1-1 TRBV5-1 TRBD1 CASSLAQGARLDTEAFF
TRBJ1-6 TRBV15 - CATSKKTLLDRNSPLHF
TRBJ2-5 TRBV11-2 - CASGTDLLYQETQYF
TRBJ2-7 TRBV7-2 TRBD1 CASSLGTGGREQYF
TRBJ2-5 TRBV5-1 - CASSLLPRETQYF
TRBJ2-3 TRBV4-2 TRBD2 CASTARLAGGPDTQYF
TRBJ1-2 TRBV5-1 - CASSPRRGYTF